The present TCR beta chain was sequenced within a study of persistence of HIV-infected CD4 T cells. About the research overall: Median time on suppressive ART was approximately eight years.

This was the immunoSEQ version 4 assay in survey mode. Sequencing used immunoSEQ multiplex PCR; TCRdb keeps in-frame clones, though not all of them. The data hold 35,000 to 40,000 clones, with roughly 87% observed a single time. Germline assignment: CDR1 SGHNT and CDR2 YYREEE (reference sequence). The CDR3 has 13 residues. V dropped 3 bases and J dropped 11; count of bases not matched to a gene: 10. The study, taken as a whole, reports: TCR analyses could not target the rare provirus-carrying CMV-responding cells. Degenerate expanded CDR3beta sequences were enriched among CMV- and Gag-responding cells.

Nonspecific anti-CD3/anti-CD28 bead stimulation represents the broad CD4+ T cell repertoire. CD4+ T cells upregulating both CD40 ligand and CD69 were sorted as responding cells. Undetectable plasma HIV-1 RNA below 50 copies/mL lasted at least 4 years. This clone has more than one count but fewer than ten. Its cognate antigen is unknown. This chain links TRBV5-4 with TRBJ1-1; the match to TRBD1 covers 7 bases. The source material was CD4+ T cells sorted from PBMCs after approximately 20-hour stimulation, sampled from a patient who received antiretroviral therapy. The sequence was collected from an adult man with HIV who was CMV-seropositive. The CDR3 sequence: CASSWVGGGNAFF. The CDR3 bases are TGTGCCAGCAGCTGGGTGGGAGGGGGCAACGCTTTCTTT. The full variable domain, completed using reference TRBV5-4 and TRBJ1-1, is ETGVTQSPTHLIKTRGQQVTLRCSSQSGHNTVSWYQQALGQGPQFIFQYYREEENGRGNFPPRFSGLQFPNYSSELNVNALELDDSALYLCASSWVGGGNAFFGQGTRLTVV.